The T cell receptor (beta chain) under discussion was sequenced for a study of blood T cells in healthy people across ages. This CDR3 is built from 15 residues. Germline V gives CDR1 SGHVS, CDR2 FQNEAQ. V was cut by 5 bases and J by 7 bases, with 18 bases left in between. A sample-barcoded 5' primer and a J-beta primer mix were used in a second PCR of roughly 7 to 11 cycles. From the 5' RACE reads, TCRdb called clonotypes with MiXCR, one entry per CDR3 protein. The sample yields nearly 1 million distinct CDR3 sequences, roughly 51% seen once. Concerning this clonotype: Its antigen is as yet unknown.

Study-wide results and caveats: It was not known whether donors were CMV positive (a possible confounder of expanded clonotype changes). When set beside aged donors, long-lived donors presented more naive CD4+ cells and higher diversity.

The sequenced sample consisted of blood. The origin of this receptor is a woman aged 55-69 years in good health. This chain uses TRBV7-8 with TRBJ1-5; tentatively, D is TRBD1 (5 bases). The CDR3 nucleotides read TGTGCCAGCAGCCCCCGTATAGGGGAAGGCCAGCCCCAGCATTTT. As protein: CASSPRIGEGQPQHF.